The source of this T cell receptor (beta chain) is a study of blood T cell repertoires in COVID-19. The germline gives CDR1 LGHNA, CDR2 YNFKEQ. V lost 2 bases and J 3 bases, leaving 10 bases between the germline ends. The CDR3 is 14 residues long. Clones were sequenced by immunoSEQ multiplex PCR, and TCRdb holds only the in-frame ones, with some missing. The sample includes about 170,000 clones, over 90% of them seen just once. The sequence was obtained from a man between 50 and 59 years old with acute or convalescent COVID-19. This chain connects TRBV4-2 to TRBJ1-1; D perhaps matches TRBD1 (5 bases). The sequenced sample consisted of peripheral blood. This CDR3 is CASSQPDTYTEAFF. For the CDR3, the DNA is TGTGCCAGCAGCCAACCGGACACATACACTGAAGCTTTCTTT.